Detailed here is one TCR beta chain. This clone was seen a handful of times. Its antigen has not been determined. The input lacks base qualities; no much larger clone sits a single base away. The sample originates from a study of blood T cell repertoires in COVID-19 (TCRdb year 2020). Notes on the research overall: Samples covering the acute and convalescent phases of COVID-19 were provided by collaborators in the United States, Italy and Spain. The prospective study material was composed of cDNA or gDNA derived from T cells, B-cell-depleted T cells, or PBMCs. Subjects who had been exposed to COVID-19, were actively infected with it, or had recovered from it provided the deeply sampled blood TCRbeta repertoires that made up the dataset. A freely available public database, intended as a resource for researchers studying the immune response to SARS-CoV-2, is where the repertoires were released. Samples were obtained from the ongoing ImmuneRACE study (first 160 participants) and from 1,200 or so subjects provided by 6 global collaborators. A de-identified subject ID, COVID-19 status, age in years and sex were almost always included in the sample metadata. Where available, HLA class I and class II types were taken from metadata supplied by the sample provider and were not determined by assay-based typing. Findings and caveats that apply to the study as a whole: How much clinical and demographic metadata was included differed by source and by participant, and the metadata was provided uncurated.

In the prospective study, participants were about 18 to 95 years old, resided in 25 or so geographic areas of the United States, and were enrolled through a virtual design. To assign participants to cohorts, the prospective study relied on clinical history that participants themselves reported in a screening survey and a study questionnaire. Exposed participants were defined as having been in contact with someone with a PCR-confirmed or clinician-diagnosed COVID-19 case within 2 weeks of study entry. Each participant in the prospective study had whole blood, serum and a nasopharyngeal or oropharyngeal swab collected by mobile phlebotomists. Over a roughly two-month period, participants in the prospective study had the option of providing additional blood draws and questionnaires. Blood samples from the prospective study were shipped frozen or at room temperature prior to DNA extraction. The germline V gene (reference sequence) specifies SGHAT as CDR1 and FQDESV as CDR2. V loses 3 bases of germline sequence and J loses 0 bases, and the interval between the two ends is 9 bases. CDR3 length: 15 amino acids, cysteine to phenylalanine. The entry retains the CDR3 DNA only, 45 bases that are in frame from base 1.

TCRbeta CDR3 regions were amplified from genomic DNA by means of the immunoSEQ Assay, a bias-controlled multiplex PCR. Per the authors' processing: Nucleated cell counts per sample were estimated from amplification of reference gene primers within the assay. To quantify the absolute abundance of each unique TCRbeta CDR3 rearrangement, sequence reads were collapsed and filtered. For each sample, productive Simpson clonality was calculated by taking the square root of Simpson's diversity index across productive rearrangements. Entries here come from immuneACCESS through TCRdb and include only in-frame sequences with V and J called. Some clones fail to appear in such tables; in the studies checked, an unresolved V gene covers under half of the shortfall, and the cause of the remainder is unknown. That table furnishes V, J and clone size, whereas the DNA furnished D and trimming. Across this sample there are fewer than 400,000 clones, with 90% seen only once. The biggest ten clones account for about 4% of the sample.

This sequence was found in a woman aged 30 to 39 who had been exposed to COVID-19. The sequencing input was PBMCs or T cells enriched from blood (not recorded which). The chain is assembled from TRBV11-1 and TRBJ1-3; a tentative D match to TRBD1 spans 5 bases. The DNA is as follows: TGTGCCAGCAGCTTCGGACACAACTCTGGAAACACCATATATTTT. The encoded protein is CASSFGHNSGNTIYF. The reference TRBV11-1 and TRBJ1-3 proteins fill in what lies around the CDR3, so the full variable domain reads EAEVAQSPRYKITEKSQAVAFWCDPISGHATLYWYRQILGQGPELLVQFQDESVVDDSQLPKDRFSAERLKGVDSTLKIQPAELGDSAMYLCASSFGHNSGNTIYFGEGSWLTVV.